A selection of T cell receptor beta chains follows, all from one sample in a study of blood T cell repertoires in COVID-19. Assay used: immunoSEQ multiplex PCR; TCRdb lists only in-frame clones, some missing. Of 300,000 to 450,000 clones listed, more than 70% were seen once; the top ten hold 3.5% to 4%. The material sequenced was peripheral blood. All receptors come from a woman aged 55-70 years with COVID-19, enrolled during active disease. CDR3s include the opening cysteine and the closing phenylalanine or tryptophan. The order of the fields is CDR3 length, J gene, clone size, V gene, D gene, CDR3 DNA, CDR3 protein. A D gene is named only where the DNA matches it firmly. The listing skips clone size in some rows; elsewhere it reads once, few, many or a size class.

length: 14; J: TRBJ1-2; size: -; V: TRBV19; D: TRBD1; DNA: TGTGCCAGTAGTTCGGTGGACAGGTTCCATGGCTACACCTTC; CDR3: CASSSVDRFHGYTF
length: 12; J: TRBJ1-2; size: once; V: TRBV5-1; D: -; DNA: TGCGCCAGCAGCCTTCGAGGCTATGGCTACACCTTC; CDR3: CASSLRGYGYTF
length: 15; J: TRBJ1-1; size: -; V: TRBV7-9; D: TRBD1; DNA: TGTGCCAGCAGCTTCCCGGGACAGGGAAACACTGAAGCTTTCTTT; CDR3: CASSFPGQGNTEAFF
length: 12; J: TRBJ1-6; size: -; V: TRBV5-4; D: -; DNA: TGTGCCAGCAGCTCATATAATTCACCCCTCCACTTT; CDR3: CASSSYNSPLHF
length: 18; J: TRBJ1-1; size: -; V: TRBV4-2; D: TRBD1; DNA: TGTGCCAGCAGCCAAGGGGTAGGAGACAGGGGGGTTTTGACTGAAGCTTTCTTT; CDR3: CASSQGVGDRGVLTEAFF
length: 15; J: TRBJ1-2; size: -; V: TRBV6-1; D: TRBD1; DNA: TGTGCCAGCAGTGAAGCGACAGGGGCTAACTATGGCTACACCTTC; CDR3: CASSEATGANYGYTF
length: 15; J: TRBJ1-1; size: -; V: TRBV5-1; D: -; DNA: TGCGCCAGCAGCTTGGGACACACAAAGAACACTGAAGCTTTCTTT; CDR3: CASSLGHTKNTEAFF
length: 15; J: TRBJ1-5; size: -; V: TRBV6-5; D: TRBD1; DNA: TGTGCCAGCAGTTACTCATATACAGGGGTTCAGCCCCAGCATTTT; CDR3: CASSYSYTGVQPQHF
length: 12; J: TRBJ1-2; size: -; V: TRBV19; D: TRBD1; DNA: TGTGCCAGTAGAGGACAGGGCTATGGCTACACCTTC; CDR3: CASRGQGYGYTF
length: 15; J: TRBJ2-5; size: -; V: TRBV4-1; D: TRBD2; DNA: TGCGCCAGCAGCCAAGTGGCGGGGGACCAAGAGACCCAGTACTTC; CDR3: CASSQVAGDQETQYF
length: 14; J: TRBJ1-5; size: -; V: TRBV7-6; D: TRBD1; DNA: TGTGCCAGCAGCCTCAGGGGGCCCAATCAGCCCCAGCATTTT; CDR3: CASSLRGPNQPQHF
length: 12; J: TRBJ2-5; size: -; V: TRBV18; D: -; DNA: TGTGCCAGCTCACCTATTAGTGAGACCCAGTACTTC; CDR3: CASSPISETQYF
length: 15; J: TRBJ1-3; size: -; V: TRBV7-9; D: -; DNA: TGTGCCAGCAGCCCCCCGGGGGTCGCTGGGTACACCATATATTTT; CDR3: CASSPPGVAGYTIYF
length: 17; J: TRBJ2-3; size: -; V: TRBV3-1/TRBV3-2; D: -; DNA: TGTGCCAGCAGCCAAGATCTACAGGGTAGGGGCACAGATACGCAGTATTTT; CDR3: CASSQDLQGRGTDTQYF
length: 14; J: TRBJ2-5; size: once; V: TRBV5-1; D: -; DNA: TGCGCCAGCAGCTTGAGCGGCGGATACGAGACCCAGTACTTC; CDR3: CASSLSGGYETQYF
length: 12; J: TRBJ2-1; size: -; V: TRBV3-1/TRBV3-2; D: TRBD2; DNA: TGTGCCAGCAGCCAAGTTGGGACTAGTAACTTCTTC; CDR3: CASSQVGTSNFF
length: 14; J: TRBJ1-1; size: -; V: TRBV15; D: TRBD1; DNA: TGTGCCACCAGCAGACGGGACAGGGAGACTGAAGCTTTCTTT; CDR3: CATSRRDRETEAFF
length: 16; J: TRBJ1-6; size: -; V: TRBV6-5; D: -; DNA: TGTGCCAGCAGTTACGATGGGAGGACGGGTGGTTCACCCCTCCACTTT; CDR3: CASSYDGRTGGSPLHF
length: 12; J: TRBJ1-1; size: -; V: TRBV27; D: TRBD1; DNA: TGTGCCAGCAGTTTGGGGACAGGAGCAGCTTTCTTT; CDR3: CASSLGTGAAFF
length: 13; J: TRBJ1-2; size: -; V: TRBV27; D: -; DNA: TGTGCCAGCAGTTTATTCGCAGGCTATGGCTACACCTTC; CDR3: CASSLFAGYGYTF
length: 15; J: TRBJ1-6; size: -; V: TRBV19; D: -; DNA: TGTGCCAGTAGTATAGTCTCGGGGGTTGGGTCACCCCTCCACTTT; CDR3: CASSIVSGVGSPLHF
length: 14; J: TRBJ1-4; size: -; V: TRBV2; D: TRBD1; DNA: TGTGCCAGCAGCCGCGGACAGGGGCAGGAAAAACTGTTTTTT; CDR3: CASSRGQGQEKLFF
length: 13; J: TRBJ1-6; size: -; V: TRBV20-1; D: -; DNA: TGCAGTGCTAGTTCGGGGTGGAATTCACCCCTCCACTTT; CDR3: CSASSGWNSPLHF
length: 15; J: TRBJ2-1; size: -; V: TRBV4-2; D: -; DNA: TGTGCCAGCAGCCAAGATCGGGTCCGAGACGATGAGCAGTTCTTC; CDR3: CASSQDRVRDDEQFF
length: 18; J: TRBJ1-1; size: -; V: TRBV19; D: -; DNA: TGTGCCAGTAGTGTAGTCACAGGGAATGCTTTATTAGACACTGAAGCTTTCTTT; CDR3: CASSVVTGNALLDTEAFF
length: 15; J: TRBJ1-4; size: -; V: TRBV5-6; D: TRBD1; DNA: TGTGCCAGCAGCACCACAGGGGTGATAAATGAAAAACTGTTTTTT; CDR3: CASSTTGVINEKLFF
length: 15; J: TRBJ1-3; size: -; V: TRBV16; D: TRBD1; DNA: TGTGCCAGCAGCCTTGACAGGGGGCAAGGAAACACCATATATTTT; CDR3: CASSLDRGQGNTIYF
length: 13; J: TRBJ1-2; size: -; V: TRBV7-3; D: -; DNA: TGTGCCAGCAGCTCCACAGGCCTAGGTGGCTACACCTTC; CDR3: CASSSTGLGGYTF
length: 17; J: TRBJ1-2; size: -; V: TRBV11-2; D: TRBD1; DNA: TGTGCCAGCAGCTTAACTACCGGTATTGAGGGGGCGCGTGGCTACACCTTC; CDR3: CASSLTTGIEGARGYTF
length: 18; J: TRBJ1-4; size: once; V: TRBV7-8; D: TRBD1; DNA: TGTGCCAGCAGCCCGAGACAGGGGCGGAGGGCAACTAATGAAAAACTGTTTTTT; CDR3: CASSPRQGRRATNEKLFF
length: 14; J: TRBJ2-1; size: -; V: TRBV6-5; D: -; DNA: TGTGCCAGCCAAATGACAAGAACCTCGCATGAGCAGTTCTTC; CDR3: CASQMTRTSHEQFF
length: 16; J: TRBJ1-2; size: -; V: TRBV28; D: -; DNA: TGTGCCAGCAGTTTACCAGCCGACAGGTTCTCTTATGGCTACACCTTC; CDR3: CASSLPADRFSYGYTF
length: 13; J: TRBJ2-7; size: -; V: TRBV11-3; D: TRBD1; DNA: TGTGCCAGCAGTCGGGACAGGGGCTACGAGCAGTACTTC; CDR3: CASSRDRGYEQYF
length: 13; J: TRBJ1-1; size: once; V: TRBV5-1; D: -; DNA: TGCGCCAGCAGCGCCCAGGGGTACACTGAAGCTTTCTTT; CDR3: CASSAQGYTEAFF
length: 12; J: TRBJ2-6; size: -; V: TRBV29-1; D: -; DNA: TGCAGCGTAGACGGGGGGGCCAACGTCCTGACTTTC; CDR3: CSVDGGANVLTF
length: 17; J: TRBJ2-7; size: -; V: TRBV7-6; D: TRBD2; DNA: TGTGCCAGCAGCTTAGGGACTAGCGGGGGGGCGATCCACGAGCAGTACTTC; CDR3: CASSLGTSGGAIHEQYF
length: 15; J: TRBJ2-3; size: -; V: TRBV7-6; D: TRBD2; DNA: TGTGCCAGCAGCCTTAGCGGGGGGGCGGGAGATACGCAGTATTTT; CDR3: CASSLSGGAGDTQYF
length: 11; J: TRBJ1-2; size: -; V: TRBV7-9; D: -; DNA: TGTGCCAGCAGTCTAGTAGAGGGCTACACCTTC; CDR3: CASSLVEGYTF
length: 13; J: TRBJ2-7; size: -; V: TRBV10-3; D: TRBD1; DNA: TGTGCCATCAGAGGACAGGGTCCCTACGAGCAGTACTTC; CDR3: CAIRGQGPYEQYF
length: 14; J: TRBJ1-1; size: -; V: TRBV10-3; D: -; DNA: TGTGCCATCAGGCCGAGGGAGCCTAACACTGAAGCTTTCTTT; CDR3: CAIRPREPNTEAFF
length: 15; J: TRBJ2-1; size: -; V: TRBV5-8; D: TRBD1; DNA: TGTGCCAGCAGCTTGCAGGGGGCTGGGGTGAGTGAGCAGTTCTTC; CDR3: CASSLQGAGVSEQFF
length: 16; J: TRBJ2-2; size: -; V: TRBV6-5; D: -; DNA: TGTGCCAGCAGTTACCGCAGGACAGCCTTCACCGGGGAGCTGTTTTTT; CDR3: CASSYRRTAFTGELFF
length: 18; J: TRBJ2-3; size: -; V: TRBV7-9; D: TRBD2; DNA: TGTGCCAGCAGCCTCCCGATGATTAGCGGGGGGGCCTCAGATACGCAGTATTTT; CDR3: CASSLPMISGGASDTQYF
length: 14; J: TRBJ1-4; size: -; V: TRBV7-9; D: -; DNA: TGTGCCAGCAGGTCGACAGGAGATAATGAAAAACTGTTTTTT; CDR3: CASRSTGDNEKLFF
length: 16; J: TRBJ1-2; size: -; V: TRBV6-5; D: -; DNA: TGTGCCAGCAGTTACTCTCGAGACTCCCGGCAGCCGGGCTACACCTTC; CDR3: CASSYSRDSRQPGYTF
length: 14; J: TRBJ1-2; size: -; V: TRBV19; D: -; DNA: TGTGCCACTCAGGACAGACAGATTAACTATGGCTACACCTTC; CDR3: CATQDRQINYGYTF
length: 14; J: TRBJ1-2; size: -; V: TRBV5-4; D: -; DNA: TGTGCCAGCAGCTTGGAGGCGGCTCTTTATGGCTACACCTTC; CDR3: CASSLEAALYGYTF
length: 13; J: TRBJ2-3; size: -; V: TRBV7-6; D: -; DNA: TGTGCCAGCAGCTTAAGAGCGGTAGATACGCAGTATTTT; CDR3: CASSLRAVDTQYF
length: 15; J: TRBJ2-1; size: -; V: TRBV5-1; D: TRBD2; DNA: TGCGCCAGCAGCTTGTCCACTAGCGGGGGTGATGAGCAGTTCTTC; CDR3: CASSLSTSGGDEQFF